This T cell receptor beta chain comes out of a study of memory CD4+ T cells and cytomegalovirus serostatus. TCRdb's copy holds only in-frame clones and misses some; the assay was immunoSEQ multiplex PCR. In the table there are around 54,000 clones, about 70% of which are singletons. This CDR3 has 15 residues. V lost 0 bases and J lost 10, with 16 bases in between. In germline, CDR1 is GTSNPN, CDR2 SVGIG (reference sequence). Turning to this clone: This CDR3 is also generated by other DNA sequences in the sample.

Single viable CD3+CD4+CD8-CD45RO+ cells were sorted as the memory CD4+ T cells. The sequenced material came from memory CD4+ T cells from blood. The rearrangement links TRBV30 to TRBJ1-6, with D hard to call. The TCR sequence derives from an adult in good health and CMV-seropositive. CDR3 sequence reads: CAWSVGGGLRSPLHF. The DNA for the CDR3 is TGTGCCTGGAGTGTAGGAGGAGGGCTAAGATCACCCCTCCACTTT. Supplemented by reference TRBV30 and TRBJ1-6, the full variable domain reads SQTIHQWPATLVQPVGSPLSLECTVEGTSNPNLYWYRQAAGRGLQLLFYSVGIGQISSEVPQNLSASRPQDRQFILSSKKLLLSDSGFYLCAWSVGGGLRSPLHFGNGTRLTVT.